The next 24 T cell receptor beta chains were all read from a single sample in a study of spatial heterogeneity in lung cancer. The time point: sample taken at primary tumor resection. Each CDR3 protein is one row after TCRdb ran MiXCR on the 5' RACE reads. There are roughly 39,000 distinct CDR3 sequences in the sample; 7.5% occur only once, and under 30% lies in the top ten. Sequenced here: PBMCs, sampled at surgery. The receptors stem from a male donor with early-stage non-small cell lung cancer.

This clonotype occurred a few times. Here the CDR3 reads CASSDFPDLETQYF. The CDR3 DNA sequence: TGCGCCAGCAGCGACTTCCCCGATTTAGAGACCCAGTACTTC. This chain connects TRBV5-1 to TRBJ2-5; no firm D call. CDR1 is SGHRS and CDR2 is YFSETQ in the germline V gene. This CDR3 region has 14 residues. Between the trimmed V and J ends, which lost 4 bases and 4 bases, there was a span of 14 bases. Supplemented by reference TRBV5-1 and TRBJ2-5, the full variable domain reads KAGVTQTPRYLIKTRGQQVTLSCSPISGHRSVSWYQQTPGQGLQFLFEYFSETQRNKGNFPGRFSGRQFSNSRSEMNVSTLELGDSALYLCASSDFPDLETQYFGPGTRLLVL.

This clonotype occurred many times. The chain is built from TRBV23-1 and TRBJ2-5, with TRBD1 matching over 10 bases. TRBV23-1 has ORF status, its function being uncertain. This CDR3 region has 16 residues. The V and J ends lost 6 bases and 4 bases, in that order; junction bases with no gene match: 11. This CDR3 is CASRRPRGTGAETQYF. The CDR3, as DNA: TGCGCCAGCAGGCGACCTCGGGGGACAGGGGCAGAGACCCAGTACTTC.

This clonotype occurred many times. The chain links TRBV19 to TRBJ1-4; D remains ambiguous. CDR1 and CDR2 (germline): LNHDA, SQIVND (reference sequence). This CDR3 contains 15 residues. Trimming left V 4 bases short and J 7 bases short, with 16 bases between. The CDR3: CASSSYQVGREKLFF. CDR3 coding DNA: TGTGCCAGTAGTAGCTATCAAGTAGGACGTGAAAAACTGTTTTTT.

The chain employs TRBV5-6 and TRBJ1-2, with D unresolved. CDR1 SGHDT and CDR2 YYEEEE come from the germline V gene. Between the trimmed V and J ends, which lost 3 bases and 6 bases, there was a span of 6 bases. CDR3 length: 11 residues. CDR3 protein: CASSWANGYTF. CDR3 bases: TGTGCCAGCAGCTGGGCAAATGGCTACACCTTC.

At least ten counts were recorded for this clonotype. V and J are TRBV29-1 and TRBJ2-3, with 8 bases lining up with TRBD1. This CDR3 is built from 15 residues. The ends lost 6 bases at V and 6 bases at J; junction bases unmatched: 14. Per the germline V gene, CDR1 is SQVTM and CDR2 is ANQGSEA. The CDR3 loop reads CSVEDREGVRDTQYF. The CDR3 DNA reads as TGCAGCGTAGAGGACAGGGAAGGCGTCCGGGATACGCAGTATTTT.

This clonotype was seen a few times. The chain joins TRBV7-3 to TRBJ2-2; D gene ambiguous. V was clipped by 5 bases and J by 6 bases, with 13 bases between them. CDR1 SGHTA and CDR2 FQGTGA come from the germline V gene. The CDR3 has 14 amino acids. CDR3 sequence (DNA): TGTGCCAGCAGCGCCGGCCCATCGGCCGGGGAGCTGTTTTTT. Protein product: CASSAGPSAGELFF. Using reference TRBV7-3 and TRBJ2-2 for the parts outside the CDR3, the full variable domain is GAGVSQTPSNKVTEKGKYVELRCDPISGHTALYWYRQSLGQGPEFLIYFQGTGAADDSGLPNDRFFAVRPEGSVSTLKIQRTERGDSAVYLCASSAGPSAGELFFGEGSRLTVL.

About this clonotype itself: The CDR3 does not end in the conserved phenylalanine or tryptophan, so this is likely a read error. The CDR3 loop is CSATRGSDEQYI. CDR3 DNA: TGCAGCGCCACCAGGGGGAGCGACGAGCAGTACATC. This rearrangement joins TRBV29-1 to TRBJ2-7; 7 bases are a match to TRBD1. V shed 7 bases and J 5 bases; nucleotides not matched to a gene: 8. The CDR3 is 12 residues long. CDR1 and CDR2 from the germline V gene are SQVTM and ANQGSEA.

This chain links TRBV18 with TRBJ2-1, with 7 bases fitting TRBD1. The V segment lost 8 bases and the J segment 7 bases; nucleotides outside the gene matches: 5. The germline V gene has CDR1 KGHSH and CDR2 LQKENI. CDR3 length: 12 residues. CDR3 in amino acids: CASLEGANEQFF. The CDR3 nucleotides are TGTGCCAGCCTTGAGGGGGCGAATGAGCAGTTCTTC.

This clonotype has at least ten counts. The chain employs TRBV27 and TRBJ2-1; D gene uncertain. CDR1 and CDR2 from the germline V gene are MNHEY and SMNVEV (reference sequence). The length of the CDR3 is 11 residues. Trimming took off 5 bases at V and 4 bases at J, with 3 bases between the two ends. CDR3 nucleotides: TGTGCCAGCAGTCTGTACAATGAGCAGTTCTTC. Protein: CASSLYNEQFF.

The chain recombines TRBV7-2 with TRBJ1-5, with D possibly matching TRBD1 (6 bases). Germline CDR1 is SGHTA and CDR2 is FQGNSA. The CDR3 totals 15 residues. V lost 5 bases and J lost 6, with 17 bases in between. CDR3: CASSLEGTYGQPQHF. The CDR3 nucleotides are TGTGCCAGCAGCCTAGAAGGGACATACGGTCAGCCCCAGCATTTT.

This clonotype was counted ten times or more. This rearrangement joins TRBV12-3 or TRBV12-4 to TRBJ2-2; weak D call: TRBD2 (6 bases). V was clipped by 3 bases and J by 5 bases, with 7 bases between them. This CDR3 comprises 13 residues. The CDR3 DNA is TGTGCCAGCAGTTTGCGGGAAACCGGGGAGCTGTTTTTT. Its protein is CASSLRETGELFF.

In its sample, this clonotype was seen a few times. This chain joins TRBV4-3 and TRBJ1-5; D perhaps matches TRBD1 (5 bases). The germline V gene has CDR1 LGHNA and CDR2 YSLEER. Trimming shortened V by 4 bases and J by 0 bases, and 19 bases separated the two germline ends. This CDR3 comprises 18 residues. The CDR3 spells CASSPTHVGERSNQPQHF. In DNA form, the CDR3 reads TGCGCCAGCAGCCCCACCCACGTGGGGGAGCGTAGCAATCAGCCCCAGCATTTT.

The table lists this clonotype with many counts. The rearrangement uses TRBV5-1 and TRBJ1-1; TRBD1 matches 10 bases. V gave up 4 bases and J gave up 4 bases; unmatched junction bases: 4. Germline values: CDR1 SGHRS, CDR2 YFSETQ. The CDR3 is made up of 14 amino acids. CDR3 loop: CASSMGQGLTEAFF. DNA for the CDR3: TGCGCCAGCAGCATGGGACAGGGGCTCACTGAAGCTTTCTTT.

This clonotype was recorded a few times. This chain uses TRBV7-3 with TRBJ1-2; 9 positions match TRBD1. Trimming removed 5 bases from V and 8 bases from J; junction bases left unmatched: 6. The CDR3 loop spans 13 amino acids. Germline V gene lookup returns CDR1 SGHTA and CDR2 FQGTGA. The CDR3 DNA sequence: TGTGCCAGCAGCCAACAGGGGGCGTTGGGCTACACCTTC. It translates to CASSQQGALGYTF.

The gene calls are TRBV6-2 or TRBV6-3 and TRBJ2-1; D is uncertain. The V and J ends lost 7 bases and 6 bases respectively, with 13 bases between them. The CDR3 runs to 13 residues. Germline CDR1 is MNHEY and CDR2 is SVGEGT. CDR3 sequence reads: CASTVDGFNEQFF. As DNA, the CDR3 is TGTGCCAGCACCGTGGACGGATTCAATGAGCAGTTCTTC.

The gene calls are TRBV18 and TRBJ1-3; tentatively, D is TRBD1 (6 bases). Germline V CDR1 and CDR2: KGHSH, LQKENI. Trimming shortened V by 4 bases and J by 0 bases, and 16 bases separated the two germline ends. The CDR3 consists of 17 residues. In nucleotides, the CDR3 is TGTGCCAGCTCACTCACATTAACAGGGTCCTCTGGAAACACCATATATTTT. The encoded protein is CASSLTLTGSSGNTIYF. Full variable domain (rest looked up from reference TRBV18 and TRBJ1-3): NAGVMQNPRHLVRRRGQEARLRCSPMKGHSHVYWYRQLPEEGLKFMVYLQKENIIDESGMPKERFSAEFPKEGPSILRIQQVVRGDSAAYFCASSLTLTGSSGNTIYFGEGSWLTVV.

The rearrangement joins TRBV6-2 or TRBV6-3 to TRBJ2-5; D is perhaps TRBD2 (6 bases). Germline CDR1 reads MNHEY; CDR2 reads SVGEGT. There are 15 residues in the CDR3. V dropped 6 bases and J dropped 3 bases, with 17 bases sitting between them. CDR3 nucleotides: TGTGCCAGCAGCCAAAAGGGACGGACTAAAGAGACCCAGTACTTC. This sequence encodes CASSQKGRTKETQYF.

This clonotype has a count of ten or more. CDR3 in DNA: TGTGCCAGCAGTGAGGGGACTAGCCGGGAGCTGTTTTTT. Translated, it gives CASSEGTSRELFF. The rearrangement joins TRBV6-1 to TRBJ2-2, with 9 bases aligning to TRBD2. The germline gives CDR1 MNHNS, CDR2 SASEGT. There are 13 residues in the CDR3. V lost 3 bases and J lost 9; bases outside the gene matches: 2.

V and J are TRBV20-1 and TRBJ2-3; tentatively, D is TRBD1 (5 bases). From germline, CDR1 is DFQATT and CDR2 SNEGSKA (reference sequence). CDR3 size: 15 residues. The V end lost 0 bases, the J end lost 0 bases, and 10 bases lay between the germline ends. The CDR3 loop is CSARDPRTSTDTQYF. In DNA form, the CDR3 reads TGCAGTGCTAGAGACCCCCGGACAAGCACAGATACGCAGTATTTT.

This clonotype was picked up many times. The gene calls are TRBV7-8 and TRBJ2-5, with 10 nucleotides matching TRBD2. Germline V CDR1 and CDR2: SGHVS, FQNEAQ. V lost 5 bases to trimming and J lost 2 bases; unmatched junction nucleotides: 11. The CDR3 is 17 amino acids. CDR3 amino acids: CASSQGLAVTLQETQYF. The CDR3 DNA reads TGTGCCAGCAGCCAAGGACTAGCGGTTACACTGCAAGAGACCCAGTACTTC.

This clonotype was detected many times. The chain employs TRBV29-1 and TRBJ1-5; possible D gene TRBD1, 5 bases. This CDR3 region has 13 residues. CDR1 is SQVTM and CDR2 is ANQGSEA in the germline V gene. Trimming removed 5 bases at V and 10 bases at J, with 18 bases between. CDR3 sequence: CSVRWGVGQPQHF. The CDR3 nucleotides are TGCAGCGTTAGGTGGGGGGTCGGCCAACCCCAGCATTTT.

This clonotype was seen at least ten times. This chain links TRBV27 with TRBJ1-1; no firm D call. This CDR3 has 12 amino acids. Germline CDR1 and CDR2: MNHEY and SMNVEV (reference sequence). Trimming stripped 6 bases from V and 4 bases from J, with 9 bases between. CDR3 amino acids: CASSHLGTEAFF. DNA of the CDR3: TGTGCCAGCAGCCACCTCGGCACTGAAGCTTTCTTT.

This chain uses TRBV12-3 or TRBV12-4 with TRBJ2-7, with a tentative D call TRBD1 (6 bases). The CDR3 covers 14 residues. The V end was cut by 8 bases, the J end by 2 bases, with 16 bases between. CDR3 DNA sequence: TGTGCCAGCTTCTCTGAACAGGGTCCCTACGAGCAGTACGTC. Its protein product is CASFSEQGPYEQYV.

This clonotype occurred many times. The J gene is TRBJ2-7, the V gene TRBV28, with TRBD1 matching 8 bases. Germline CDR1 reads MDHEN; CDR2 reads SYDVKM. CDR3 length equals 15 residues. V lost 7 bases to trimming and J lost 2 bases; unmatched junction nucleotides: 10. The CDR3 reads CASTLGTGPTYEQYV. The DNA of the CDR3 is TGTGCCAGCACCCTAGGGACAGGCCCTACCTACGAGCAGTACGTC.